This T cell receptor (beta chain) was identified in a study of cytomegalovirus exposure and HLA in healthy donors. V lost 1 base to trimming and J lost 7 bases; unmatched junction nucleotides: 4. Germline CDR1 reads SEHNR; CDR2 reads FQNEAQ (reference sequence). This CDR3 contains 15 residues. 60 Vbeta and 13 Jbeta primers were used in PCR. Method: immunoSEQ multiplex PCR; TCRdb's copy keeps in-frame clones and lacks some. This table holds some 99,000 clones, 70% to 80% found once. Sequenced: PBMCs. The rearrangement joins TRBV7-9 to TRBJ1-6; 7 bases are a match to TRBD1. The receptor was derived from a female donor in good health and CMV-seronegative. CDR3 sequence: CASSLGGTVNSPLHF. The DNA for the CDR3 is TGTGCCAGCAGCTTAGGTGGGACAGTCAATTCACCCCTCCACTTT.